This is a list of T cell receptor beta chains from one sample in a study of blood T cell repertoires in COVID-19. TCRdb's table, derived via immunoSEQ multiplex PCR, lists solely in-frame clones and lacks some. In the table there are 120,000 to 150,000 clones, 87% of which are singletons. The sample was peripheral blood. The receptors originated from a woman aged 50 to 60 with active or convalescent COVID-19. CDR3s include the opening cysteine and the closing phenylalanine or tryptophan. A D gene is named only where the DNA matches it firmly. Expanded clones are given a class, and other clones once, few, many or no size at all.

clone size,V gene,D gene,J gene,CDR3 protein,CDR3 DNA
NA,TRBV4-2,TRBD2,TRBJ2-7,CASSQELGLAAYEQYF,TGTGCCAGCAGCCAAGAATTGGGACTAGCGGCGTACGAGCAGTACTTC
NA,TRBV6-1,TRBD1,TRBJ1-1,CASSEASTGTGDFTEAFF,TGTGCCAGCAGTGAAGCATCGACGGGGACAGGGGATTTCACTGAAGCTTTCTTT
NA,TRBV27,NA,TRBJ2-2,CASSWGAGELFF,TGTGCCAGCAGTTGGGGAGCCGGGGAGCTGTTTTTT
NA,TRBV25-1,TRBD1,TRBJ2-7,CASRETGGVRYEQYF,TGTGCCAGCAGGGAAACAGGGGGCGTTCGTTACGAGCAGTACTTC
few,TRBV11-2,NA,TRBJ2-1,CASSLKRVDEQFF,TGTGCCAGCAGCCTTAAGAGGGTGGATGAGCAGTTCTTC
NA,TRBV29-1,NA,TRBJ2-7,CSVEEGSYEQYF,TGCAGCGTTGAGGAGGGCTCCTACGAGCAGTACTTC
NA,TRBV7-2,NA,TRBJ1-6,CASSFGALSPLHF,TGTGCCAGCAGCTTTGGGGCTCTGTCACCCCTCCACTTT
few,TRBV10-3,TRBD2,TRBJ2-3,CAISPLAGGSDTQYF,TGTGCCATCAGTCCACTAGCGGGGGGATCAGATACGCAGTATTTT
NA,TRBV19,TRBD2,TRBJ2-3,CASSTSGGADTQYF,TGTGCCAGTTCGACTAGCGGGGGGGCGGATACGCAGTATTTT
NA,TRBV2,NA,TRBJ1-1,CASRAGLGTEAFF,TGTGCCAGCAGGGCAGGGTTGGGCACTGAAGCTTTCTTT
NA,TRBV5-1,NA,TRBJ1-1,CASSSEVGAPEAFF,TGCGCCAGCAGCTCCGAAGTGGGGGCCCCTGAAGCTTTCTTT
NA,TRBV27,NA,TRBJ1-2,CASSPGGTYGYTF,TGTGCCAGCAGTCCCGGGGGTACCTATGGCTACACCTTC
NA,TRBV5-5,TRBD1,TRBJ2-4,CASSLGAEPGQEQYF,TGTGCCAGCAGCTTGGGCGCGGAACCGGGACAGGAGCAGTACTTC
NA,TRBV6-5,NA,TRBJ1-2,CASSYEGGYGYTF,TGTGCCAGCAGTTACGAAGGGGGCTATGGCTACACCTTC
NA,TRBV30,NA,TRBJ1-5,CAWRPTSSEPQHF,TGTGCCTGGAGGCCGACAAGTAGCGAGCCCCAGCATTTT
NA,TRBV19,NA,TRBJ1-4,CASSIRRDATNEKLFF,TGTGCCAGTAGTATACGGAGGGATGCAACTAATGAAAAACTGTTTTTT
NA,TRBV12-3/TRBV12-4,NA,TRBJ2-7,CASSFSSGEQYF,TGTGCCAGCAGTTTTAGCTCTGGCGAGCAGTACTTC
NA,TRBV7-9,NA,TRBJ2-2,CASSTPDPSPAGRTGELFF,TGTGCCAGCAGCACACCAGACCCCTCTCCCGCGGGACGTACCGGGGAGCTGTTTTTT
NA,TRBV10-3,NA,TRBJ1-1,CAISIDMVNTEAFF,TGTGCCATCAGTATAGACATGGTGAACACTGAAGCTTTCTTT
NA,TRBV19,TRBD1,TRBJ1-5,CASHSGTGHNQPQHF,TGTGCCAGCCATTCCGGGACAGGCCACAATCAGCCCCAGCATTTT
NA,TRBV7-2,TRBD1,TRBJ1-5,CASSEGQRNQPQHF,TGTGCCAGCAGCGAGGGACAGCGCAATCAGCCCCAGCATTTT
few,TRBV11-3,NA,TRBJ2-7,CASSLNRVGEQYF,TGTGCCAGCAGCTTAAACCGGGTGGGCGAGCAGTACTTC
NA,TRBV3-1/TRBV3-2,TRBD2,TRBJ2-7,CASSLPGLGGEQYF,TGTGCCAGCAGCCTGCCGGGACTAGGGGGCGAGCAGTACTTC
NA,TRBV28,NA,TRBJ1-2,CASSAGGANYGYTF,TGTGCCAGCAGTGCCGGAGGAGCTAACTATGGCTACACCTTC
NA,TRBV7-7,NA,TRBJ2-2,CASSLLTGRNTGELFF,TGTGCTAGCAGCTTATTGACAGGCAGGAACACCGGGGAGCTGTTTTTT
NA,TRBV7-2,NA,TRBJ2-2,CASSLVGGTGELFF,TGTGCCAGCAGCTTAGTCGGCGGCACCGGGGAGCTGTTTTTT
NA,TRBV30,TRBD1,TRBJ1-2,CAWSVQGGNYDYGYTF,TGTGCCTGGAGTGTACAGGGGGGTAATTATGACTATGGCTACACCTTC
NA,TRBV29-1,NA,TRBJ2-5,CSVETRLGARETQYF,TGCAGCGTTGAGACTCGGCTGGGAGCCAGAGAGACCCAGTACTTC
NA,TRBV27,NA,TRBJ2-7,CASSLGQGREQYF,TGTGCCAGCAGTTTAGGGCAGGGGCGGGAGCAGTACTTC
NA,TRBV11-2,NA,TRBJ1-2,CASSSLRRDTYGYTF,TGTGCCAGCAGCTCCCTGCGGAGGGATACCTATGGCTACACCTTC
NA,TRBV9,NA,TRBJ1-2,CASSVDGQGNYGYTF,TGTGCCAGCAGCGTAGACGGCCAGGGAAACTATGGCTACACCTTC
few,TRBV7-2,NA,TRBJ1-6,CASSFSTANSPLHF,TGTGCCAGCAGCTTCAGCACAGCAAATTCACCCCTCCACTTT
NA,TRBV4-3,TRBD2,TRBJ2-1,CASSQDGEGGSEQFF,TGCGCCAGCAGCCAAGACGGGGAGGGCGGGAGTGAGCAGTTCTTC
NA,TRBV10-3,TRBD2,TRBJ2-1,CAISGRRESRNEQFF,TGTGCCATCAGTGGTAGGCGGGAGTCCAGGAATGAGCAGTTCTTC
NA,TRBV10-3,NA,TRBJ1-1,CATGTLNTEAFF,TGTGCCACCGGGACACTGAACACTGAAGCTTTCTTT
NA,TRBV19,NA,TRBJ1-2,CASGSTYSSYGYTF,TGTGCCAGTGGCTCGACATATTCTTCCTATGGCTACACCTTC
NA,TRBV24-1,TRBD1,TRBJ2-1,CATSDPGTGPAGEQFF,TGTGCCACCAGTGATCCCGGGACAGGGCCTGCGGGTGAGCAGTTCTTC
once,TRBV7-2,NA,TRBJ2-5,CASSFGGETQYF,TGTGCCAGCAGCTTCGGGGGAGAGACCCAGTACTTC
once,TRBV19,NA,TRBJ1-3,CASSGRTFSGNTIYF,TGTGCCAGTAGTGGAAGGACATTCTCTGGAAACACCATATATTTT
NA,TRBV27,NA,TRBJ2-1,CASSPMMGGGYGEQFF,TGTGCCAGCAGTCCCATGATGGGGGGGGGCTATGGTGAGCAGTTCTTC
NA,TRBV7-2,TRBD2,TRBJ2-3,CASSLGSGGAADTQYF,TGTGCCAGCAGCTTAGGTAGCGGGGGGGCTGCAGATACGCAGTATTTT
NA,TRBV6-5,NA,TRBJ2-3,CASRPRLITDTQYF,TGTGCCAGCAGACCCAGACTAATCACAGATACGCAGTATTTT
once,TRBV9,NA,TRBJ1-6,CASSVDRIGSPLHF,TGTGCCAGCAGCGTAGACAGGATTGGTTCACCCCTCCACTTT
NA,TRBV28,NA,TRBJ2-7,CSHGRVYEQYF,TGTTCCCACGGCAGGGTCTACGAGCAGTACTTC
NA,TRBV11-2,TRBD1,TRBJ1-2,CASSLGQLFNYGYTF,TGTGCCAGCAGCTTGGGACAGCTCTTTAACTATGGCTACACCTTC
NA,TRBV12-5,NA,TRBJ1-1,CASGVTATEAFF,TGTGCTAGTGGTGTGACAGCCACTGAAGCTTTCTTT
NA,TRBV30,NA,TRBJ1-1,CAWSSLGTRDTEAFF,TGTGCCTGGAGTAGTTTAGGGACTCGTGACACTGAAGCTTTCTTT
NA,TRBV10-3,NA,TRBJ2-3,CAISREAKPSTDTQYF,TGTGCCATCAGTCGGGAAGCAAAACCTAGCACAGATACGCAGTATTTT
NA,TRBV4-1,NA,TRBJ1-2,CASSQGGGGVNYGYTF,TGCGCCAGCAGCCAAGGAGGGGGGGGCGTAAACTATGGCTACACCTTC
NA,TRBV7-8,TRBD1,TRBJ1-4,CASSSTGDIVKLFF,TGTGCCAGCAGCTCAACAGGGGATATCGTTAAACTGTTTTTT